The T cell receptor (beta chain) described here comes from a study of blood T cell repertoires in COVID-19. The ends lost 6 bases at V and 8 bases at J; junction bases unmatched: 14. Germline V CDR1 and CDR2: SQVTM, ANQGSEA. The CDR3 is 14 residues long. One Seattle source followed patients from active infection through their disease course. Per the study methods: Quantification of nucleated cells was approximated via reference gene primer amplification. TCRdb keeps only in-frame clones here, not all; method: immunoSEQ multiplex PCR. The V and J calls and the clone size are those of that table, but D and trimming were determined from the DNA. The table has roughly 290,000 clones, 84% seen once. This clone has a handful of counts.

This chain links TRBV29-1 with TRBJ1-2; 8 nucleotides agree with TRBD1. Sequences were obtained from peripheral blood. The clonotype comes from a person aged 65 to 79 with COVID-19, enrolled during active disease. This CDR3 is CSVDPVGQGTGYTF. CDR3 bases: TGCAGCGTAGACCCGGTCGGACAGGGAACCGGCTACACCTTC.